The 14 T cell receptor beta chains given below trace back to one sample, sequenced in a study of OX40 agonist ivuxolimab in advanced cancers. Library construction relied on the immunoSEQ multiplex PCR assay. The table comes from immuneACCESS by way of TCRdb, which keeps in-frame sequences with V and J called. Part of the clones is missing from these tables; in studies checked, under half for an unresolved V gene and the rest for unknown reasons. The sample yields roughly 20,000 clones; 86% were counted once. The ten biggest clones cover roughly 15% of the sample. The sample in question was CD4+ or CD8+ T cells sorted from blood, obtained in a trial of the OX40 agonist ivuxolimab. The receptor set was obtained from an adult with an advanced solid tumor such as melanoma, head and neck, liver or kidney cancer.

This clone is medium-sized (0.01 to 0.1%). The chain joins TRBV6-5 to TRBJ1-5; the match to TRBD1 covers 7 bases. There are 14 residues in the CDR3. CDR1 and CDR2 (germline): MNHEY, SVGAGI. With 5 bases clipped from V and 6 bases from J, the junction kept 7 bases outside the gene matches. As DNA, the CDR3 is TGTGCCAGCAGTGAGACAGGGTTTACTCAGCCCCAGCATTTT. This codes for CASSETGFTQPQHF.

This chain joins TRBV7-9 and TRBJ2-7; no clear D gene. From germline, CDR1 is SEHNR and CDR2 FQNEAQ (reference sequence). The length of the CDR3 is 12 residues. V was pared by 4 bases and J by 2 bases, with 6 bases between. This chain's CDR3 is CASSSRTYEQYF. Written as DNA, the CDR3 is TGTGCCAGCAGCTCCCGGACCTACGAGCAGTACTTC.

The chain carries TRBV29-1 and TRBJ1-5; 8 bases agree with TRBD1. This CDR3 has 13 amino acids. V gave up 4 bases and J gave up 5 bases; unmatched junction bases: 4. Germline-derived CDR1 and CDR2 are SQVTM and ANQGSEA. The CDR3 DNA is TGCAGCGTTGCAGGGGGCGGGGATCAGCCCCAGCATTTT. It translates to CSVAGGGDQPQHF.

This rearrangement joins TRBV7-6 to TRBJ2-3; D remains unclear. CDR3 length: 14 residues. Between the trimmed V and J ends, which lost 3 bases and 9 bases, there was a span of 16 bases. The germline CDR1 and CDR2 sequences are SGHVS and FNYEAQ. The CDR3 here is CASSLSRGGATQYF. The CDR3 DNA follows: TGTGCCAGCAGCTTGTCTCGCGGCGGCGCGACGCAGTATTTT.

The J gene is TRBJ2-2, the V gene TRBV15; D is tentatively TRBD1 or TRBD2 (6 bases each). The CDR3 has 13 residues. V lost 5 bases and J 5 bases, leaving 9 bases between the germline ends. CDR1 and CDR2 from the germline V gene are LNHNV and YYDKDF (reference sequence). The CDR3 DNA follows: TGTGCCACCAGCTTAGGGGGGACCGGGGAGCTGTTTTTT. Translating gives CATSLGGTGELFF.

V and J are TRBV21-1 and TRBJ1-2. TRBV21-1 represents a pseudogene. The CDR3 is made up of 12 amino acids. The CDR3 nucleotides read TGTGCCAGCAGCGGAGCAGGGAGAGGCTACACCTTC. Protein product: CASSGAGRGYTF.

The chain couples TRBV2 to TRBJ1-2, with D uncertain. Germline V lookup: CDR1 SNHLY, CDR2 FYNNEI. The V end was cut by 2 bases, the J end by 2 bases, with 3 bases between. The CDR3 sequence is 12 residues long. The CDR3 DNA is TGTGCCAGCAGTGAATTAAACTATGGCTACACCTTC. It yields the protein CASSELNYGYTF.

The genes are TRBV5-1 and TRBJ2-3; D possibly corresponds to TRBD2 (5 bases). Trimming shortened V by 3 bases and J by 2 bases, and 10 bases separated the two germline ends. The CDR3 runs 14 residues. CDR1 and CDR2 (germline): SGHRS, YFSETQ. CDR3 sequence reads: CASSWRTDTDTQYF. CDR3 nucleotides: TGCGCCAGCAGCTGGAGGACGGACACAGATACGCAGTATTTT. Full variable domain (remainder filled in from reference TRBV5-1 and TRBJ2-3): KAGVTQTPRYLIKTRGQQVTLSCSPISGHRSVSWYQQTPGQGLQFLFEYFSETQRNKGNFPGRFSGRQFSNSRSEMNVSTLELGDSALYLCASSWRTDTDTQYFGPGTRLTVL.

V gene TRBV19 combines with J gene TRBJ1-2, with a possible D match to TRBD1 (5 bases). This CDR3 spans 15 amino acids. V lost 0 bases and J 4 bases, leaving 12 bases between the germline ends. Looked up from germline, CDR1 is LNHDA and CDR2 is SQIVND (reference sequence). The CDR3 region has the DNA TGTGCCAGTAGTATAGAAGGGACTACTTCCTATGGCTACACCTTC. The encoded protein is CASSIEGTTSYGYTF.

This chain uses TRBV6-6 with TRBJ1-2; D might be TRBD1 (6 bases). Germline V gene sequence: CDR1 MNHNY, CDR2 SVGAGI (reference sequence). V lost 6 bases and J 6 bases, leaving 14 bases between the germline ends. The CDR3 spans 13 residues. CDR3 loop: CASRDGGGDGYTF. Written as DNA, the CDR3 is TGTGCCAGCAGAGACGGCGGGGGCGATGGCTACACCTTC.

V is TRBV10-3 and J is TRBJ2-3; a possible D gene is TRBD2 (6 bases). In germline, CDR1 is ENHRY, CDR2 SYGVKD. The CDR3 consists of 13 residues. V was cut by 10 bases and J by 6 bases, with 17 bases left in between. CDR3: CAKPGVRLDTQYF. For the CDR3, the DNA is TGTGCCAAACCGGGAGTGCGGCTCGATACGCAGTATTTT.

The chain recombines TRBV25-1 with TRBJ2-6; D is possibly TRBD1 (6 bases). Trimming left V 6 bases short and J 4 bases short, with 19 bases between. The CDR3 loop spans 17 amino acids. Germline assignment: CDR1 MGHDK and CDR2 SYGVNS. The CDR3, as DNA: TGTGCCAGCAGGTTGACAGGTATTACTCTGGGGGCCAACGTCCTGACTTTC. This translates into CASRLTGITLGANVLTF.

This chain connects TRBV4-3 to TRBJ1-6; D uncertain. Germline V gene data show CDR1 as LGHNA and CDR2 as YSLEER. The CDR3 extends over 13 amino acids. Trimming stripped 0 bases from V and 10 bases from J, with 7 bases between. CDR3 DNA sequence: TGCGCCAGCAGCCAAGATAGCGTCTCACCCCTCCACTTT. It translates to CASSQDSVSPLHF.

The CDR3 reads CASRAGTSTGELFF. The CDR3 DNA is TGCGCCAGCAGGGCCGGGACCAGCACCGGGGAGCTGTTTTTT. The chain joins TRBV5-1 to TRBJ2-2; either TRBD1 or TRBD2 may supply D (5 bases each). Trimming removed 5 bases at V and 4 bases at J, with 12 bases between. This CDR3 is built from 14 residues. Germline V gene lookup returns CDR1 SGHRS and CDR2 YFSETQ.